This T cell receptor (beta chain) was documented in a study of cytomegalovirus exposure and HLA in healthy donors. Assay: immunoSEQ multiplex PCR; the TCRdb copy retains only in-frame clones and omits some. The sample has about 340,000 clones, 75% to 90% seen once; the top ten hold 0.7% to 0.85%. The CDR3 length is 15 residues. Germline V CDR1 and CDR2: MNHNS, SASEGT. J was trimmed by 4 bases and V by 6 bases; bases with no gene match: 8. Concerning this clone: Antigen unknown.

Study-level results: Both high specificity and high sensitivity reportedly marked the classifier's diagnosis of cytomegalovirus status. Confirmation in vitro established that a few CMV-associated chains were specific for CMV antigens.

The rearrangement joins TRBV6-1 to TRBJ2-7; 11 nucleotides align to TRBD2. The sequencing sample was made of PBMCs. The sequence was obtained from a woman aged 18-29 years in good health and CMV-seronegative. This CDR3 reads CASSPISSGRYEQYF. In nucleotides, the CDR3 is TGTGCCAGCAGCCCCATCTCTAGCGGGAGGTACGAGCAGTACTTC.